This TCR beta chain was found in a study of T cell clones after liver transplantation. Looking at the study overall: Samples came pre-transplant, pre-randomization before withdrawal, and post-randomization after withdrawal ended.

Here immunoSEQ multiplex PCR was the method, and the copy in TCRdb shows in-frame clones only, minus some. The table includes around 75,000 clones, less than 90% detected once. Germline loops: CDR1 SGHRS, CDR2 YFSETQ. V lost 0 bases to trimming and J lost 2 bases, with 8 bases between them. The CDR3 runs 14 residues. Unstimulated PBMCs were sorted into CD3+CD4+ and CD3+CD8+ populations. The V call is TRBV5-1, the J call TRBJ1-2; unclear D gene. This sequence was found in a human patient who received a liver transplant. The T cells may partly be graft donor cells. The sample in question was CD4+ T cells from blood, obtained roughly 48 months after liver transplant. Written as DNA, the CDR3 is TGCGCCAGCAGCTTGGATGGGTTCAACTATGGCTACACCTTC. The encoded protein is CASSLDGFNYGYTF. The variable domain in full, with the rest retrieved from reference TRBV5-1 and TRBJ1-2, is KAGVTQTPRYLIKTRGQQVTLSCSPISGHRSVSWYQQTPGQGLQFLFEYFSETQRNKGNFPGRFSGRQFSNSRSEMNVSTLELGDSALYLCASSLDGFNYGYTFGSGTRLTVV.